Listed below are T cell receptor beta chains from one sample, sequenced in a study of cytomegalovirus exposure and HLA in healthy donors. TCRdb keeps only in-frame clones here, not all; method: immunoSEQ multiplex PCR. Here the sample spans 150,000 or so clones, more than 60% being singletons. Material for sequencing was PBMCs. These receptor sequences come from a woman in her thirties or forties in good health and CMV-seronegative. CDR3s include the opening cysteine and the closing phenylalanine or tryptophan. D genes are given only for firm matches. The size of a clone is reported for some rows only, either as once, few or many, or as a class for expanded clones.

TRBV4-2	few	19	TRBJ2-6	TRBD1	CASSQDWQGASAGADVLTF	TGTGCCAGCAGCCAAGATTGGCAGGGGGCGTCCGCTGGGGCCGACGTCCTGACTTTC
TRBV28	NA	14	TRBJ2-5	TRBD1	CASSPGDRGETQYF	TGTGCCAGCAGTCCGGGGGACAGGGGGGAGACCCAGTACTTC
TRBV27	NA	15	TRBJ1-1	NA	CASSLSEGIHTEAFF	TGTGCCAGCAGTTTATCTGAGGGAATACACACTGAAGCTTTCTTT
TRBV18	NA	18	TRBJ1-5	TRBD1	CASSLSPWTGYSNQPQHF	TGTGCCAGCTCACTATCCCCCTGGACAGGGTATAGCAATCAGCCCCAGCATTTT
TRBV25-1	few	15	TRBJ2-5	NA	CASSESGTPQETQYF	TGTGCCAGCAGTGAATCGGGGACACCACAAGAGACCCAGTACTTC
TRBV10-3	once	15	TRBJ2-3	TRBD1	CAISDVTGGIDTQYF	TGTGCCATCAGTGATGTCACAGGGGGGATAGATACGCAGTATTTT
TRBV29-1	NA	19	TRBJ1-5	TRBD1	CSVEVRTGTGGSRDQPQHF	TGCAGCGTTGAAGTCCGCACAGGGACAGGGGGAAGTAGGGATCAGCCCCAGCATTTT
TRBV18	NA	16	TRBJ2-5	NA	CASSPVSPGRRETQYF	TGTGCCAGCTCACCAGTGTCGCCAGGGCGAAGGGAGACCCAGTACTTC
TRBV27	NA	14	TRBJ1-1	TRBD1	CASSFTSRDRAPFF	TGTGCCAGCAGTTTCACATCACGGGACAGGGCTCCTTTCTTT
TRBV16	NA	15	TRBJ1-6	NA	CASSPLGGLNSPLHF	TGTGCCAGCAGCCCCCTGGGGGGGCTTAATTCACCCCTCCACTTT
TRBV25-1	once	14	TRBJ1-2	NA	CASSDNGVSEVRTF	TGTGCCAGCAGTGATAACGGGGTTTCTGAGGTGAGGACCTTC
TRBV10-2	once	12	TRBJ1-2	NA	CASRDGAYGYTF	TGCGCCAGCAGGGATGGGGCCTATGGCTACACCTTC
TRBV2	few	15	TRBJ2-6	NA	CASSARFSGANVLTF	TGTGCCAGCAGTGCCAGATTTTCTGGGGCCAACGTCCTGACTTTC
TRBV5-1	NA	16	TRBJ1-4	NA	CASSPRGDPTNEKLFF	TGCGCCAGCAGCCCCCGGGGGGACCCTACTAATGAAAAACTGTTTTTT
TRBV2	once	15	TRBJ1-4	TRBD1	CASSDQGAANEKLFF	TGTGCCAGCAGTGACCAGGGGGCCGCTAATGAAAAACTGTTTTTT
TRBV5-1	NA	15	TRBJ1-2	TRBD1	CASSSITGQGDGYTF	TGCGCCAGCAGCTCGATCACAGGACAGGGGGATGGCTACACCTTC
TRBV7-2	NA	15	TRBJ2-1	NA	CASSQGRTHYNEQFF	TGTGCCAGCAGCCAGGGGCGTACTCACTACAATGAGCAGTTCTTC
TRBV5-4	NA	14	TRBJ2-7	TRBD1	CASSSPGQGHEQYF	TGTGCCAGCAGCTCGCCGGGACAGGGTCACGAGCAGTACTTC
TRBV5-4	NA	15	TRBJ2-1	NA	CASSSDSGSYNEQFF	TGTGCCAGCAGCTCGGACAGCGGATCCTACAATGAGCAGTTCTTC
TRBV6-6	NA	14	TRBJ1-2	NA	CASSAQGANYGYTF	TGTGCCAGCAGCGCCCAGGGCGCTAACTATGGCTACACCTTC
TRBV5-4	NA	14	TRBJ1-1	NA	CASSLAGVYTEAFF	TGTGCCAGCAGCTTGGCCGGGGTATACACTGAAGCTTTCTTT
TRBV6-1	NA	13	TRBJ2-7	TRBD2	CASRRGRGYEQYF	TGTGCCAGCCGACGAGGGAGGGGCTACGAGCAGTACTTC
TRBV6-5	NA	13	TRBJ2-7	NA	CASSYPNGYEQYF	TGTGCCAGCAGTTACCCCAACGGCTACGAGCAGTACTTC
TRBV30	NA	11	TRBJ1-2	NA	CAFEDSGGYTF	TGCGCCTTTGAGGACAGCGGCGGCTACACCTTC
TRBV10-3	NA	16	TRBJ1-3	NA	CAISESGGQSGNTIYF	TGTGCCATCAGTGAGTCCGGGGGGCAGTCTGGAAACACCATATATTTT
TRBV10-1	NA	15	TRBJ1-1	NA	CATNTVHQGKGEAFF	TGCGCCACTAATACGGTTCATCAGGGGAAGGGGGAAGCTTTCTTT
TRBV5-5	few	14	TRBJ1-1	TRBD1	CASSLKGAGGEAFF	TGTGCCAGCAGCTTGAAGGGGGCGGGGGGTGAAGCTTTCTTT
TRBV6-6	NA	14	TRBJ1-1	NA	CASSYSWGDTEAFF	TGTGCCAGCAGTTACTCGTGGGGGGACACTGAAGCTTTCTTT
TRBV5-1	once	13	TRBJ2-7	TRBD2	CASSSMGGTEQYF	TGCGCCAGCAGCTCGATGGGGGGGACCGAGCAGTACTTC
TRBV7-9	NA	15	TRBJ1-2	TRBD1	CASSPRTGASHGYTF	TGTGCCAGCAGCCCTAGGACAGGGGCGTCCCATGGCTACACCTTC
TRBV7-6	NA	14	TRBJ1-1	NA	CASSPRGAGTEAFF	TGTGCCAGCAGCCCCCGGGGGGCCGGAACTGAAGCTTTCTTT
TRBV29-1	NA	13	TRBJ2-7	NA	CSVGPAETYEQYF	TGCAGCGTTGGTCCGGCGGAGACCTACGAGCAGTACTTC
TRBV5-1	NA	13	TRBJ2-5	TRBD1	CASAQQGVETQYF	TGCGCCAGTGCCCAACAGGGGGTCGAGACCCAGTACTTC
TRBV21-1	NA	14	TRBJ1-2	NA	CASSKTGGNYGYTF	TGTGCCAGCAGCAAGACAGGGGGCAACTATGGCTACACCTTC
TRBV10-3	NA	12	TRBJ1-6	NA	CAISEERAGLHF	TGTGCCATCAGTGAGGAGAGGGCGGGACTCCACTTT
TRBV5-1	NA	15	TRBJ1-1	TRBD1	CASSPHGDRDTEAFF	TGCGCCAGCAGCCCCCACGGGGACAGAGACACTGAAGCTTTCTTT
TRBV27	NA	15	TRBJ2-6	NA	CASSLEFSGANVLTF	TGTGCCAGCAGTTTAGAGTTCTCTGGGGCCAACGTCCTGACTTTC
TRBV11-3	NA	18	TRBJ2-6	NA	CASTALGAGFSGANVLTF	TGTGCCAGCACTGCCTTAGGGGCAGGCTTCTCTGGGGCCAACGTCCTGACTTTC
TRBV5-1	NA	14	TRBJ2-3	TRBD1	CASSSGQGADTQYF	TGCGCCAGCAGCTCGGGACAGGGGGCAGATACGCAGTATTTT
TRBV7-2	NA	16	TRBJ2-1	TRBD1	CASSAQGTVSYNEQFF	TGTGCCAGCAGCGCCCAAGGGACAGTCTCCTACAATGAGCAGTTCTTC
TRBV27	once	15	TRBJ1-4	NA	CASSSWGGVDEKLFF	TGTGCCAGCAGTTCCTGGGGGGGGGTGGACGAAAAACTGTTTTTT
TRBV19	NA	12	TRBJ2-7	NA	CASSIGGDEQYF	TGTGCCAGTAGTATAGGCGGGGACGAGCAGTACTTC
TRBV11-3	few	14	TRBJ2-1	NA	CASSLPPPAGEQFF	TGTGCCAGCAGCTTACCCCCCCCGGCGGGTGAGCAGTTCTTC